This T cell receptor (beta chain) stems from a study of cytomegalovirus exposure and HLA in healthy donors. With 60 Vbeta and 13 Jbeta primers, the PCR was carried out. Measured with immunoSEQ multiplex PCR; TCRdb has only the in-frame clones, and not every one. The data hold 110,000 to 150,000 clones, with around 84% observed a single time. Per the germline V gene, CDR1 is SGHVS and CDR2 is FQNEAQ. V was pared by 4 bases and J by 1 base, with 16 bases between. The CDR3 contains 16 residues. The V and J genes are TRBV7-8 and TRBJ1-1; D gene unclear. Sequencing used PBMCs. The TCR originated in a boy aged 2 to 10 in good health and CMV-seronegative. CDR3 sequence: CASSSTPGSTNTEAFF. For the CDR3, the DNA is TGTGCCAGCAGCTCTACCCCAGGCTCTACGAACACTGAAGCTTTCTTT.